Each of the 10 T cell receptor beta chains below was sequenced from the same sample in a study of OX40 agonist ivuxolimab in advanced cancers. Produced via immunoSEQ multiplex PCR; TCRdb's table is partial and in-frame only. The sample contains 60,000 to 80,000 clones, approximately 82% of which appear only once. This specimen was CD4+ or CD8+ T cells sorted from blood, taken in a trial of the OX40 agonist ivuxolimab. The origin of the receptors is an adult with an advanced solid tumor such as melanoma, head and neck, liver or kidney cancer.

The genes are TRBV5-1 and TRBJ2-1; D possibly corresponds to TRBD2 (6 bases). Per germline, CDR1 SGHRS and CDR2 YFSETQ. The V end was cut by 6 bases, the J end by 6 bases, with 13 bases between. CDR3 size: 13 residues. The CDR3 region has the DNA TGCGCCAGCATGGGCGGAGGGAGCAATGAGCAGTTCTTC. Its translation: CASMGGGSNEQFF.

This clone has only a few counts. The chain combines TRBV4-1 with TRBJ1-1; D gene ambiguous. The CDR3 totals 13 residues. V lost 8 bases and J 1 base, leaving 11 bases between the germline ends. CDR1 and CDR2 from the germline V gene are MGHRA and YSYEKL. The DNA of the CDR3 is TGCGCCAGCGGAGGACTGCGGAACACTGAAGCTTTCTTT. As protein: CASGGLRNTEAFF.

The V call is TRBV6-1, the J call TRBJ1-3, with D tentatively TRBD1 (6 bases). The CDR3 is 16 residues long. Trimming shortened V by 3 bases and J by 2 bases, and 14 bases separated the two germline ends. CDR1 is MNHNS and CDR2 is SASEGT in the germline V gene. The CDR3 coding sequence is TGTGCCAGCAGTGAGGCCCCTGGGACAACTGGAAACACCATATATTTT. Its protein is CASSEAPGTTGNTIYF.

This sequence joins TRBV27 and TRBJ2-7; TRBD2 aligns across 11 bases. The CDR3 runs 15 residues. The germline V gene has CDR1 MNHEY and CDR2 SMNVEV (reference sequence). V lost 0 bases, J lost 5 bases, and 3 bases stayed unmatched. The CDR3 DNA follows: TGTGCCAGCAGTTTATCCACTAGCGGGAGCGACGAGCAGTACTTC. Translated, it gives CASSLSTSGSDEQYF.

The gene calls are TRBV10-3 and TRBJ2-1, with 10 bases that match TRBD2. CDR3 length: 15 amino acids. J gave up 8 bases and V 3 bases, and 7 bases lay outside the gene matches. Germline CDR1 and CDR2: ENHRY and SYGVKD. The CDR3 sequence: CAISEDSGRTHEQFF. Here the CDR3 DNA reads TGTGCCATCAGTGAAGATAGCGGGAGGACACATGAGCAGTTCTTC.

The CDR3, as DNA: TGTGCCAGCAGTGTCACTCTGGGGGCTAGGTTCAAAGAGACCCAGTACTTC. Translating gives CASSVTLGARFKETQYF. J is TRBJ2-5 and V is TRBV6-4; D is possibly TRBD1 (6 bases). In germline, CDR1 is MRHNA, CDR2 SNTAGT. The CDR3 has 17 residues. Trimming removed 4 bases at V and 3 bases at J, with 21 bases between.

The DNA of the CDR3 is TGTGCCAGCAGCTTAACAAATTTTAGCCTAGGGCCCCTCCACTTT. Its translation is CASSLTNFSLGPLHF. The genes are TRBV21-1 and TRBJ1-6. TRBV21-1 is tagged as a pseudogene. The CDR3 contains 15 residues.

This clone was observed a single time. This chain uses TRBV10-3 with TRBJ2-5; D is possibly TRBD1 (6 bases). The J call may not be correct, given that the DNA end is closer to TRBJ2-7. The CDR3 has 11 amino acids. Looked up from germline, CDR1 is ENHRY and CDR2 is SYGVKD. The CDR3: CATGQLYEQYF. In DNA, the CDR3 is TGTGCCACCGGACAGCTCTACGAGCAGTACTTC.

This sequence joins TRBV7-9 and TRBJ2-1, with D perhaps TRBD2 (6 bases). This CDR3 region has 14 residues. Germline V CDR1 and CDR2: SEHNR, FQNEAQ (reference sequence). Trimming left V 3 bases short and J 4 bases short, with 10 bases between. The CDR3 region has the DNA TGTGCCAGCAGCTTTACTAGCCGTTACAATGAGCAGTTCTTC. Encoded protein: CASSFTSRYNEQFF. The full variable domain, its missing parts supplied by reference TRBV7-9 and TRBJ2-1, is DTGVSQNPRHKITKRGQNVTFRCDPISEHNRLYWYRQTLGQGPEFLTYFQNEAQLEKSRLLSDRFSAERPKGSFSTLEIQRTEQGDSAMYLCASSFTSRYNEQFFGPGTRLTVL.

The V gene is TRBV7-7, the J gene TRBJ2-7; TRBD2 matches 9 bases. The V and J ends lost 1 base and 2 bases, in that order; junction bases with no gene match: 3. The V gene's germline CDR1 is SSHAT and CDR2 FNYEAQ (reference sequence). This CDR3 is built from 15 residues. The CDR3: CASSLGASGAYEQYF. In DNA form, the CDR3 reads TGTGCCAGCAGCTTAGGCGCTAGCGGGGCCTACGAGCAGTACTTC. The whole variable domain, filled in from reference TRBV7-7 and TRBJ2-7, reads GAGVSQSPRYKVTKRGQDVTLRCDPISSHATLYWYQQALGQGPEFLTYFNYEAQPDKSGLPSDRFSAERPEGSISTLTIQRTEQRDSAMYRCASSLGASGAYEQYFGPGTRLTVT.